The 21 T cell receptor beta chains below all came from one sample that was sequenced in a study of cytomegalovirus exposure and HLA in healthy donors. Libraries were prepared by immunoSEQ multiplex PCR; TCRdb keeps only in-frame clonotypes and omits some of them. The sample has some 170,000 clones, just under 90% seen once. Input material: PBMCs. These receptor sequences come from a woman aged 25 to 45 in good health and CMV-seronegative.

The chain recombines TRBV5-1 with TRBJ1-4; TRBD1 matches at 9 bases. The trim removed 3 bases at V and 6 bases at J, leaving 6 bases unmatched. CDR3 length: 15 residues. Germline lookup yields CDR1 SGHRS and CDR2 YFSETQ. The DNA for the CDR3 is TGCGCCAGCAGCTCTTACGACAGGGGGGATGAAAAACTGTTTTTT. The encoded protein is CASSSYDRGDEKLFF.

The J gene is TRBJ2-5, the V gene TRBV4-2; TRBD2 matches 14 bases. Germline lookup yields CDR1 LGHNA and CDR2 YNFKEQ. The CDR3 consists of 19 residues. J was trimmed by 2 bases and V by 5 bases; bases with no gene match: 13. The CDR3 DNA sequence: TGTGCCAGCAGCTCCCCCTCCGGGACTAGCGGGGGCTTACAAGAGACCCAGTACTTC. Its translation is CASSSPSGTSGGLQETQYF.

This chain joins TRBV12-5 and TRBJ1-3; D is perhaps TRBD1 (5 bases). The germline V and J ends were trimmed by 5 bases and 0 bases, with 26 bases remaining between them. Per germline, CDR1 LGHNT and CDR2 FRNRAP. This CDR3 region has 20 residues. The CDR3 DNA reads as TGTGCTAGTGGTCCCGGTCATGGTACTGGAGACAGTCGCTCTGGAAACACCATATATTTT. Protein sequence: CASGPGHGTGDSRSGNTIYF.

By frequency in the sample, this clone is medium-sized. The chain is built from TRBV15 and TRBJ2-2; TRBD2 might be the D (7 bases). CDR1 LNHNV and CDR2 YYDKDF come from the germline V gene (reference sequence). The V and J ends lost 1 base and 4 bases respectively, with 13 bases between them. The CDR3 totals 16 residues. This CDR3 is CATSRGAGEGTGELFF. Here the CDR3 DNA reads TGTGCCACCAGCAGAGGGGCAGGGGAGGGCACCGGGGAGCTGTTTTTT.

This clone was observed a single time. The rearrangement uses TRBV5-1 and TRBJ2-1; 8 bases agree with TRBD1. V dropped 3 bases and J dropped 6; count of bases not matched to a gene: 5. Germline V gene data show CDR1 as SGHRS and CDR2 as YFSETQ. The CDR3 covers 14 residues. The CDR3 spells CASSWGTGGNEQFF. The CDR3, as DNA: TGCGCCAGCAGCTGGGGTACAGGGGGCAATGAGCAGTTCTTC.

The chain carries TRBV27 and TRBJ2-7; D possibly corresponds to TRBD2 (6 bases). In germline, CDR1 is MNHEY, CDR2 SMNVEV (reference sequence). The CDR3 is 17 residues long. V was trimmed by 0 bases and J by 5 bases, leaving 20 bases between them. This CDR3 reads CASSLSGLPWFADEQYF. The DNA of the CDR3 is TGTGCCAGCAGTTTATCGGGACTCCCGTGGTTCGCAGACGAGCAGTACTTC.

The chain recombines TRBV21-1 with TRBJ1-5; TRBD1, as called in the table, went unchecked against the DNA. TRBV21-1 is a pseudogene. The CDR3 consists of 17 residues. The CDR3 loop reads CASSGPRTGQTHQPQHF. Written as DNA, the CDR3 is TGTGCCAGCAGCGGACCCAGGACGGGACAGACCCATCAGCCCCAGCATTTT.

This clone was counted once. CDR3 protein: CASTRGRQGAGNEQFF. The CDR3 DNA reads as TGTGCCAGCACCAGAGGTAGACAGGGGGCGGGCAATGAGCAGTTCTTC. The chain links TRBV6-6 to TRBJ2-1; 10 nucleotides align to TRBD1. The CDR3 loop spans 16 amino acids. CDR1 is MNHNY and CDR2 is SVGAGI in the germline V gene (reference sequence). Trimming removed 7 bases from V and 6 bases from J; junction bases left unmatched: 12.

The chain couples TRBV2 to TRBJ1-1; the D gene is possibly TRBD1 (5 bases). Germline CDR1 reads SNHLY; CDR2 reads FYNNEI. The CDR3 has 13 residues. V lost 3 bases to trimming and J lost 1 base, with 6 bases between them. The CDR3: CASSDRENTEAFF. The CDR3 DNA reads TGTGCCAGCAGTGACAGGGAGAACACTGAAGCTTTCTTT.

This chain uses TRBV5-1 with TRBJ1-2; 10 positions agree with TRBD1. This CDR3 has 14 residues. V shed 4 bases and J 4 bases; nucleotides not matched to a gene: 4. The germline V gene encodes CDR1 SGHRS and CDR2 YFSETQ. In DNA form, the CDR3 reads TGCGCCAGCAGCACGGACAGGGGGGGCTATGGCTACACCTTC. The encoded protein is CASSTDRGGYGYTF.

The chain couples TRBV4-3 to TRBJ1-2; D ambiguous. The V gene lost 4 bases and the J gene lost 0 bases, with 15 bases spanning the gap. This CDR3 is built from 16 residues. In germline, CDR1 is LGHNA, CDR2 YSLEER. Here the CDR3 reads CASSPDRGGANYGYTF. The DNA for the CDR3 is TGCGCCAGCAGCCCAGATCGCGGCGGCGCTAACTATGGCTACACCTTC.

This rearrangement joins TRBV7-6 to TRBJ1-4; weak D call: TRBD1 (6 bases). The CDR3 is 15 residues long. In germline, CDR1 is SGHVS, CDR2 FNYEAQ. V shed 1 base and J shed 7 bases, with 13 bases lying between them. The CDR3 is CASSLGSGVGEKLFF. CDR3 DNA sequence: TGTGCCAGCAGCTTAGGGTCAGGGGTCGGTGAAAAACTGTTTTTT.

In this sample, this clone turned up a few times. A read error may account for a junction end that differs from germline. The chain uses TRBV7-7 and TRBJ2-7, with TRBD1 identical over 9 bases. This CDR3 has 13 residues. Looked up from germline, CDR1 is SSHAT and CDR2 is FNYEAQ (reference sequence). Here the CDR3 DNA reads TGTGCTAGCAGCTTAGAGACAGGGGGCGAGCAGTACTTC. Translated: CASSLETGGEQYF.

CDR3 nucleotides: TGTGCCAGCACCCCTCTCACAGGGGTGACTGAAGCTTTCTTT. Residues: CASTPLTGVTEAFF. The J gene is TRBJ1-1, the V gene TRBV14; the match to TRBD1 covers 7 bases. This CDR3 is built from 14 residues. Trimming took 7 bases from V and 5 from J; bases not matched to a gene: 10. From germline, CDR1 is SGHDN and CDR2 FVKESK.

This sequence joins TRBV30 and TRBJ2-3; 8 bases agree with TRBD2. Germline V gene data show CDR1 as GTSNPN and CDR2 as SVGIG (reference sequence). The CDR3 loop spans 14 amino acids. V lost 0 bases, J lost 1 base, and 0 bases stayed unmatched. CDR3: CAWSVAGGTDTQYF. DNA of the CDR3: TGTGCCTGGAGTGTAGCGGGGGGCACAGATACGCAGTATTTT.

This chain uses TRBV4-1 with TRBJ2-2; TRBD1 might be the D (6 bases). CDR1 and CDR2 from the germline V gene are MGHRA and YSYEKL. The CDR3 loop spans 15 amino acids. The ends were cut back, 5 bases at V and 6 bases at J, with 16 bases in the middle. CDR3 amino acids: CASSYLQGRAGELFF. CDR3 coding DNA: TGCGCCAGCAGCTATTTACAGGGTAGGGCCGGGGAGCTGTTTTTT.

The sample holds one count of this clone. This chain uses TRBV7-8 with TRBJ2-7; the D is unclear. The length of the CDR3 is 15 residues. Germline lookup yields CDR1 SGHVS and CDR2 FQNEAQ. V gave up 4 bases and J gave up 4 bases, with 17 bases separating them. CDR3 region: CASSYGLGSQYEQYF. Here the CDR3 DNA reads TGTGCCAGCAGCTACGGCCTGGGTAGCCAGTACGAGCAGTACTTC.

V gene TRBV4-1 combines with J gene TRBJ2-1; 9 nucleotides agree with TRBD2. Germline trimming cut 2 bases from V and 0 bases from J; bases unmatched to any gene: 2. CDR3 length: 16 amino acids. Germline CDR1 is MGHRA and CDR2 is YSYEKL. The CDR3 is CASSQLAGSSYNEQFF. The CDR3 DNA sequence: TGCGCCAGCAGCCAACTAGCGGGGAGCTCCTACAATGAGCAGTTCTTC.

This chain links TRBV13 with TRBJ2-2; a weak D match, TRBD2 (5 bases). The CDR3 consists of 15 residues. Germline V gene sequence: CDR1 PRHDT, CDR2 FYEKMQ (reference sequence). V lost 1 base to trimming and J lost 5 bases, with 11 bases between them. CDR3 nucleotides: TGTGCCAGCAGCTTAGAACAGAGGAGGACCGGGGAGCTGTTTTTT. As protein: CASSLEQRRTGELFF.

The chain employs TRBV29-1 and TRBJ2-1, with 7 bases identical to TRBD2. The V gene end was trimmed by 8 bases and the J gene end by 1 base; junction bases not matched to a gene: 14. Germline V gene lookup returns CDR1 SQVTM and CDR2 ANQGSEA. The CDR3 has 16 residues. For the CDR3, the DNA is TGCAGCTCCTTGGGGGGGGACTGGGTGTCCTACAATGAGCAGTTCTTC. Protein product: CSSLGGDWVSYNEQFF.

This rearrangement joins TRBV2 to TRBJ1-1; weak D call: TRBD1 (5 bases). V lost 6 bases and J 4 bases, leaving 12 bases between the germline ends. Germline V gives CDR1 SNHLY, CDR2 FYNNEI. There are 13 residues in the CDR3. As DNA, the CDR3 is TGTGCCAGCAGCGTCCAGGGTGCCACTGAAGCTTTCTTT. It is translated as CASSVQGATEAFF.